This T cell receptor beta chain stems from a study of response to subunit inactivated influenza vaccine. TCRdb reprocessed the RT-PCR reads with MiXCR, giving one entry per CDR3 protein. The data contain about half a million distinct CDR3 sequences, 7.6% of them seen just once; the ten biggest clones take up around 13%. Germline V gene lookup returns CDR1 SGHNT and CDR2 YENEEA. Between the trimmed V and J ends, which lost 3 bases and 15 bases, there was a span of 20 bases. CDR3 size: 14 residues. This clonotype came up many times. Its matching antigen is unknown. Findings of the study overall: Researchers suggested that each seasonal influenza vaccination recruits few new T cells.

The gene calls are TRBV11-3 and TRBJ2-2; no clear D. This specimen consisted of PBMCs from blood, obtained about 23 months after vaccination. The TCR was taken from a man in his fifties or sixties who received an inactivated influenza vaccine. CDR3 DNA: TGTGCCAGCAGCTTCTCGGGTCGACCTACTGAGTTGTTTTTT. This translates into CASSFSGRPTELFF.